Listed below are T cell receptor beta chains from one sample, sequenced in a study of blood T cell repertoires in COVID-19. Some clones are missing from TCRdb's copy, which holds only in-frame ones; the method was immunoSEQ multiplex PCR. The top ten clones hold 15% to 20% of a sample with over 80,000 clones, 70% to 80% of them seen once. Sequenced input: peripheral blood. Receptors originate from a woman aged 80 or over with active or convalescent COVID-19. Both conserved end residues are part of each CDR3.

v_call: TRBV30
cdr3_length: 13
j_call: TRBJ1-6
cdr3_aa: CAWSVPGRAPLHF

v_call: TRBV18
cdr3_length: 15
j_call: TRBJ2-7
cdr3_aa: CASSPNQAGSGEQYF

v_call: TRBV2
cdr3_length: 16
j_call: TRBJ1-5
cdr3_aa: CASSEAIQGAHQPQHF

v_call: TRBV7-2
cdr3_length: 13
j_call: TRBJ2-7
cdr3_aa: CASSSTGVYEQYF

v_call: TRBV9
cdr3_length: 15
j_call: TRBJ1-6
cdr3_aa: CASSASGRGNSPLHF

v_call: TRBV5-1
cdr3_length: 15
j_call: TRBJ2-3
cdr3_aa: CASSASLTEEDTQYF

v_call: TRBV28
cdr3_length: 15
j_call: TRBJ2-7
cdr3_aa: CASSPTPPPFHEQYF

v_call: TRBV2
cdr3_length: 17
j_call: TRBJ1-5
cdr3_aa: CASSEPRGNEFYQPQHF

v_call: TRBV4-3
cdr3_length: 16
j_call: TRBJ1-2
cdr3_aa: CASSQEGTGSNYGYTF

v_call: TRBV5-1
cdr3_length: 15
j_call: TRBJ2-1
cdr3_aa: CASSSGLAGYDEQFF

v_call: TRBV6-5
cdr3_length: 14
j_call: TRBJ1-2
cdr3_aa: CASSPGGGFYGYTF